These T cell receptor beta chains were read from a single sample in a study of cytotoxic CD8 clonotypes in ibrutinib-treated CLL. The protocol was immunoSEQ multiplex PCR, while the TCRdb copy is restricted to in-frame clones and leaves out a portion. The sample records 50,000 to 70,000 clones, roughly 58% being singletons. The specimen was PBMCs, collected at disease progression, from a patient treated with ibrutinib. Every receptor here comes from a human donor with chronic lymphocytic leukemia. Both conserved end residues are part of each CDR3. The order of the fields is D gene, clone size, J gene, V gene, CDR3 protein, CDR3 DNA. D genes are given only for firm matches. A clone size is listed for some rows: how often the clone was seen (once, few, many), or a class if it is expanded.

D: .; size: .; J: TRBJ2-6; V: TRBV27; CDR3: CASSYNLAAEGANVLTF; DNA: TGTGCCAGCAGCTATAACTTAGCCGCTGAGGGGGCCAACGTCCTGACTTTC
D: .; size: .; J: TRBJ2-3; V: TRBV19; CDR3: CASSMNSISDTQYF; DNA: TGTGCCAGTAGTATGAACAGCATCTCAGATACGCAGTATTTT
D: TRBD2; size: few; J: TRBJ2-7; V: TRBV27; CDR3: CASSRGTSGSYEQYF; DNA: TGTGCCAGCAGCCGTGGGACTAGCGGCTCCTACGAGCAGTACTTC
D: .; size: .; J: TRBJ2-2; V: TRBV11-1; CDR3: CASSQTDMNTGELFF; DNA: TGTGCCAGCAGCCAGACAGATATGAACACCGGGGAGCTGTTTTTT
D: .; size: few; J: TRBJ2-7; V: TRBV28; CDR3: CASGRKQGFYF; DNA: TGTGCCAGCGGTAGAAAACAAGGGTTTTACTTC
D: .; size: .; J: TRBJ1-2; V: TRBV27; CDR3: CASSLSGYYGYTF; DNA: TGTGCCAGCAGTTTAAGTGGTTACTATGGCTACACCTTC
D: .; size: once; J: TRBJ2-7; V: TRBV6-5; CDR3: CASSPKGWRYEQYF; DNA: TGTGCCAGCAGCCCGAAGGGGTGGAGGTACGAGCAGTACTTC
D: TRBD1; size: many; J: TRBJ1-2; V: TRBV5-4; CDR3: CASSLRFAGGVNGGYTF; DNA: TGTGCCAGCAGCTTGCGGTTCGCAGGGGGCGTCAATGGTGGCTACACCTTC
D: .; size: many; J: TRBJ2-2; V: TRBV7-3; CDR3: CASSWAPDWHITGELFF; DNA: TGTGCCAGCAGCTGGGCACCGGATTGGCACATCACCGGGGAGCTGTTTTTT
D: .; size: .; J: TRBJ1-2; V: TRBV7-2; CDR3: CASSSRTSLGGYTF; DNA: TGTGCCAGCAGTAGTAGGACGTCATTAGGAGGCTACACCTTC
D: .; size: few; J: TRBJ1-4; V: TRBV5-1; CDR3: CASSFQGLTNEKLFF; DNA: TGCGCCAGCAGCTTTCAAGGGTTGACTAATGAAAAACTGTTTTTT
D: .; size: .; J: TRBJ2-5; V: TRBV29-1; CDR3: CSVETRGQETQYF; DNA: TGCAGCGTTGAGACCCGGGGGCAAGAGACCCAGTACTTC
D: TRBD2; size: few; J: TRBJ2-2; V: TRBV19; CDR3: CASLGLEDTGELFF; DNA: TGTGCCAGTCTGGGACTAGAAGACACCGGGGAGCTGTTTTTT
D: .; size: .; J: TRBJ2-3; V: TRBV29-1; CDR3: CSVESSLGDTQYF; DNA: TGCAGCGTTGAATCGAGCTTGGGAGATACGCAGTATTTT
D: .; size: .; J: TRBJ1-2; V: TRBV2; CDR3: CASTRTQNYGYTF; DNA: TGTGCCAGCACCCGGACTCAGAACTATGGCTACACCTTC
D: TRBD1; size: few; J: TRBJ1-4; V: TRBV23-1; CDR3: CASGRQLPLPRGEKLFF; DNA: TGCGCCAGCGGGCGACAGCTACCCCTACCCAGGGGGGAAAAACTGTTTTTT
D: .; size: few; J: TRBJ1-5; V: TRBV11-2; CDR3: CASSLIRQPQHF; DNA: TGTGCCAGCAGCCTGATTAGACAGCCCCAGCATTTT
D: TRBD1; size: .; J: TRBJ1-3; V: TRBV7-6; CDR3: CASSLAGTGAGNTIYF; DNA: TGTGCCAGCAGCTTAGCCGGGACAGGGGCTGGAAACACCATATATTTT
D: .; size: .; J: TRBJ2-2; V: TRBV27; CDR3: CASSKNTGELFF; DNA: TGTGCCAGCAGTAAGAACACCGGGGAGCTGTTTTTT
D: TRBD2; size: .; J: TRBJ2-7; V: TRBV4-1; CDR3: CASSQDRLAGGLRYEQYF; DNA: TGCGCCAGCAGCCAGGATAGACTAGCGGGGGGTCTCCGATACGAGCAGTACTTC
D: TRBD1; size: .; J: TRBJ1-4; V: TRBV10-3; CDR3: CAISERAGGMANEKLFF; DNA: TGTGCCATCAGTGAGAGGGCAGGGGGAATGGCTAATGAAAAACTGTTTTTT
D: .; size: .; J: TRBJ2-5; V: TRBV9; CDR3: CASSVGGYGEETQYF; DNA: TGTGCCAGCAGCGTTGGGGGGTACGGCGAAGAGACCCAGTACTTC
D: .; size: .; J: TRBJ2-1; V: TRBV28; CDR3: CASSLISVEQFF; DNA: TGTGCCAGCAGTTTAATCAGCGTCGAGCAGTTCTTC
D: TRBD1; size: once; J: TRBJ2-2; V: TRBV19; CDR3: CASSIGQGRNTGELFF; DNA: TGTGCCAGTAGTATAGGACAGGGCCGAAACACCGGGGAGCTGTTTTTT
D: .; size: .; J: TRBJ2-1; V: TRBV23-1; CDR3: CASSQLWAGGFYNEQFF; DNA: TGCGCCAGCAGTCAATTGTGGGCCGGGGGATTCTACAATGAGCAGTTCTTC
D: .; size: .; J: TRBJ2-7; V: TRBV6-6; CDR3: CARSREQYF; DNA: TGTGCCAGGTCTAGGGAGCAGTACTTC
D: .; size: .; J: TRBJ2-1; V: TRBV11-1; CDR3: CASSLKRHNEQFF; DNA: TGTGCCAGCAGCTTGAAACGCCACAATGAGCAGTTCTTC
D: .; size: once; J: TRBJ2-7; V: TRBV5-1; CDR3: CASSLSALRSEQYF; DNA: TGCGCCAGCAGCTTGTCGGCCCTTCGAAGCGAGCAGTACTTC
D: .; size: few; J: TRBJ1-5; V: TRBV18; CDR3: CASSPRDRQPQHF; DNA: TGTGCCAGCTCGCCCAGGGATCGTCAGCCCCAGCATTTT
D: .; size: .; J: TRBJ2-7; V: TRBV6-1; CDR3: CASQGRLSYEQYF; DNA: TGTGCCAGTCAGGGACGGCTATCCTACGAGCAGTACTTC
D: .; size: .; J: TRBJ2-7; V: TRBV5-1; CDR3: CASSFNGNSYEQYF; DNA: TGCGCCAGCAGCTTTAACGGGAACTCCTACGAGCAGTACTTC
D: TRBD1; size: .; J: TRBJ1-2; V: TRBV6-4; CDR3: CASSDGQGAGYGYTF; DNA: TGTGCCAGCAGTGACGGACAGGGGGCAGGGTATGGCTACACCTTC
D: TRBD2; size: .; J: TRBJ2-1; V: TRBV5-1; CDR3: CASSFSPGLAGAYNEQFF; DNA: TGCGCCAGCAGCTTCTCCCCGGGACTAGCGGGGGCTTACAATGAGCAGTTCTTC
D: .; size: .; J: TRBJ2-7; V: TRBV7-9; CDR3: CASSPLPGAHYEQYF; DNA: TGTGCCAGCAGCCCTCTTCCAGGGGCCCACTACGAGCAGTACTTC
D: TRBD2; size: few; J: TRBJ2-3; V: TRBV16; CDR3: CASSPNPLGTTDF; DNA: TGTGCCAGCAGCCCTAATCCACTTGGGACTACTGATTTT
D: .; size: .; J: TRBJ2-5; V: TRBV28; CDR3: CASALGVQETQYF; DNA: TGTGCCAGCGCGTTGGGGGTACAAGAGACCCAGTACTTC
D: .; size: .; J: TRBJ2-7; V: TRBV11-3; CDR3: CASSLGTSYEQYF; DNA: TGTGCCAGCAGCTTGGGGACTTCTTACGAGCAGTACTTC
D: TRBD1; size: .; J: TRBJ1-6; V: TRBV2; CDR3: CASSGDRISPLHF; DNA: TGTGCCAGCAGTGGGGACAGAATTTCACCCCTCCACTTT
D: .; size: .; J: TRBJ1-2; V: TRBV9; CDR3: CASSDGDGYTF; DNA: TGTGCCAGCAGCGACGGGGATGGCTACACCTTC
D: .; size: .; J: TRBJ2-2; V: TRBV5-3; CDR3: CARSSGELFF; DNA: TGTGCCAGAAGCAGCGGGGAGCTGTTTTTT
D: .; size: .; J: TRBJ1-1; V: TRBV5-1; CDR3: CASSDGRAANTEAFF; DNA: TGCGCCAGCAGCGACGGACGGGCAGCGAACACTGAAGCTTTCTTT
D: TRBD1; size: .; J: TRBJ1-5; V: TRBV5-4; CDR3: CASSPWQGEPQPQHF; DNA: TGTGCCAGCAGCCCCTGGCAGGGGGAGCCTCAGCCCCAGCATTTT
D: .; size: many; J: TRBJ2-7; V: TRBV7-6; CDR3: CASSPSGYEQYF; DNA: TGTGCCAGCAGCCCCAGCGGCTACGAGCAGTACTTC
D: .; size: .; J: TRBJ2-7; V: TRBV5-1; CDR3: CASSLSTYEQYF; DNA: TGCGCCAGCAGCTTATCGACCTACGAGCAGTACTTC
D: .; size: .; J: TRBJ2-7; V: TRBV10-3; CDR3: CAISELVSHEQYF; DNA: TGTGCCATCAGTGAGTTAGTTTCCCACGAGCAGTACTTC
D: TRBD1; size: medium-sized; J: TRBJ2-3; V: TRBV7-9; CDR3: CASSPSDLDRTGGPTQYF; DNA: TGTGCCAGCAGCCCCAGCGACCTGGACCGGACAGGCGGACCTACGCAGTATTTT
D: .; size: .; J: TRBJ2-3; V: TRBV27; CDR3: CASSLWHGITDTQYF; DNA: TGTGCCAGCAGTTTATGGCACGGAATCACAGATACGCAGTATTTT
D: .; size: .; J: TRBJ1-1; V: TRBV6-5; CDR3: CASSLGTANTEAFF; DNA: TGTGCCAGCAGTTTGGGGACGGCGAACACTGAAGCTTTCTTT
D: TRBD2; size: once; J: TRBJ2-6; V: TRBV19; CDR3: CASSAPRGTTTNVLTF; DNA: TGTGCCAGTAGTGCACCCCGAGGGACTACGACCAACGTCCTGACTTTC
D: TRBD1; size: .; J: TRBJ1-3; V: TRBV27; CDR3: CASSPPGQGDTIYF; DNA: TGTGCCAGCAGTCCCCCGGGACAGGGTGACACCATATATTTT
D: .; size: once; J: TRBJ2-5; V: TRBV27; CDR3: CASRRGPEETQYF; DNA: TGTGCCAGCCGGAGGGGGCCGGAGGAGACCCAGTACTTC
D: TRBD1; size: few; J: TRBJ1-6; V: TRBV27; CDR3: CASSYRGRTYNSPLHF; DNA: TGTGCCAGCAGCTACAGGGGGCGCACCTATAATTCACCCCTCCACTTT